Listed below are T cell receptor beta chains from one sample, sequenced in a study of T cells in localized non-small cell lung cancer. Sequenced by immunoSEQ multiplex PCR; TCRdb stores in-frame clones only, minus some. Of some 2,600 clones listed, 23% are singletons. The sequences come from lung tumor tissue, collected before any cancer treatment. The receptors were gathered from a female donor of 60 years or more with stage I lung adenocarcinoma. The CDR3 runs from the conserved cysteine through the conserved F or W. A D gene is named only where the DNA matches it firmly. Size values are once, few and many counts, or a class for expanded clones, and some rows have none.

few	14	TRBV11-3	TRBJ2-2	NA	CASSLEVGTGELFF	TGTGCCAGCAGCTTAGAAGTGGGCACCGGGGAGCTGTTTTTT
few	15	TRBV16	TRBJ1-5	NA	CASSFRGDSNQPQHF	TGTGCCAGCAGTTTCAGGGGAGACAGCAATCAGCCCCAGCATTTT
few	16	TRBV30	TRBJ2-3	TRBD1	CAWSLGQGIGTDTQYF	TGTGCCTGGAGTCTGGGACAGGGAATCGGCACAGATACGCAGTATTTT
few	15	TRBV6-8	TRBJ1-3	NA	CASSAGVGYRNTIYF	TGTGCCAGCAGTGCCGGCGTAGGGTATAGAAACACCATATATTTT
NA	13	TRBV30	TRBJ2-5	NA	CAWSVDSSGPQYF	TGTGCCTGGAGTGTGGATAGCTCAGGTCCCCAGTACTTC
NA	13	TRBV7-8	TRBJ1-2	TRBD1	CASSTGGSYGYTF	TGTGCCAGCAGCACAGGGGGCAGCTATGGCTACACCTTC
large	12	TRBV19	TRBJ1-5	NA	CASSAPAQPQHF	TGTGCCAGTAGTGCCCCCGCTCAGCCCCAGCATTTT
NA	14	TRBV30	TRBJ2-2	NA	CAWIRQGNTGELFF	TGTGCCTGGATTAGGCAGGGCAACACCGGGGAGCTGTTTTTT
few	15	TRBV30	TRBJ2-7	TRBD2	CAWSVRGGTSYEQYF	TGTGCCTGGAGTGTACGGGGAGGGACGTCCTACGAGCAGTACTTC
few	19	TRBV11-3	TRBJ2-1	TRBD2	CASSYDRGTSGRAGNEQFF	TGTGCCAGCAGCTACGACCGGGGGACTAGCGGGAGAGCAGGAAATGAGCAGTTCTTC
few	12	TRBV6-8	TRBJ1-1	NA	CASSEQGLGAFF	TGTGCCAGCAGCGAACAGGGTCTGGGAGCTTTCTTT
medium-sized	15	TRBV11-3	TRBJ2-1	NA	CASSPGGRSYNEQFF	TGTGCCAGCAGCCCTGGGGGGCGGTCCTACAATGAGCAGTTCTTC
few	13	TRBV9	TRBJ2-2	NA	CASRQGVAGELFF	TGTGCCAGCCGGCAGGGAGTCGCCGGGGAGCTGTTTTTT
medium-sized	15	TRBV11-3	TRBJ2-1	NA	CASSLVAASYNEQFF	TGTGCCAGCAGCTTAGTCGCGGCTTCCTACAATGAGCAGTTCTTC
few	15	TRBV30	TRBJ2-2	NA	CAWSRGTVTGGELFF	TGTGCCTGGAGTCGGGGCACGGTCACGGGCGGGGAGCTGTTTTTT
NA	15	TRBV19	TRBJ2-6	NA	CASSIWSTGANVLTF	TGTGCCAGTAGTATTTGGAGCACCGGGGCCAACGTCCTGACTTTC
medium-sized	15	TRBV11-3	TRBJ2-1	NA	CASSLGQSSYNEQFF	TGTGCCAGCAGCTTAGGACAGAGCTCCTACAATGAGCAGTTCTTC
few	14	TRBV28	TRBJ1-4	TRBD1	CASSLSGTEEKLFF	TGTGCCAGCAGTTTGTCCGGGACAGAAGAAAAACTGTTTTTT
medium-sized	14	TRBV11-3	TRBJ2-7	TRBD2	CASSFSGRGGEQYF	TGTGCCAGCAGCTTTAGCGGGAGGGGCGGCGAGCAGTACTTC
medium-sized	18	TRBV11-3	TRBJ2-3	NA	CASSSGRAWLPGTDTQYF	TGTGCCAGCAGCTCCGGACGGGCCTGGTTGCCAGGCACAGATACGCAGTATTTT
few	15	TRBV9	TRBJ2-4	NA	CASSEGLRAKNIQYF	TGTGCCAGCAGTGAGGGCCTGAGGGCCAAAAACATTCAGTACTTC
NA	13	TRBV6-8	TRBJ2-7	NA	CASRGPARSEQYF	TGTGCCAGCAGGGGACCCGCAAGGAGCGAGCAGTACTTC
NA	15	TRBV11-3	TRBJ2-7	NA	CASSFGSAVAYEQYF	TGTGCCAGCAGCTTTGGGTCGGCGGTGGCCTACGAGCAGTACTTC
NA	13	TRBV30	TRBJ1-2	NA	CAWSSGQYYGYTF	TGTGCCTGGAGTTCAGGACAGTACTATGGCTACACCTTC
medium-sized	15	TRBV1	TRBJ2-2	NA	CASSQEVGATGELFF	TGCGCCAGCAGCCAAGAAGTAGGGGCTACCGGGGAGCTGTTTTTT
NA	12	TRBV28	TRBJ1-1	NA	CASSLSSNSAFF	TGTGCCAGCAGTTTATCGAGTAACTCGGCTTTCTTT
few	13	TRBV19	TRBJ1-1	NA	CASSTTSATEAFF	TGTGCCAGTAGCACCACCTCAGCCACTGAAGCTTTCTTT
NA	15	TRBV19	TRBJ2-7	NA	CASSIGFLSSYEQYF	TGTGCCAGTAGTATTGGCTTTTTGAGCTCCTACGAGCAGTACTTC
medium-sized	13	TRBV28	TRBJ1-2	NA	CASSFVGGSGYTF	TGTGCCAGCAGTTTTGTGGGTGGCAGTGGCTACACCTTC
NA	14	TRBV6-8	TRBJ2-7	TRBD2	CASREGTSGYEQYF	TGTGCCAGCAGGGAAGGGACTAGCGGCTACGAGCAGTACTTC
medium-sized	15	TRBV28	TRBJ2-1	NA	CASSLSQALYNEQFF	TGTGCCAGCAGCCTCTCACAGGCCCTGTACAATGAGCAGTTCTTC
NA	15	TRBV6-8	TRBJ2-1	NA	CASSYYGAGQNEQFF	TGTGCCAGCAGTTACTATGGCGCGGGTCAAAATGAGCAGTTCTTC
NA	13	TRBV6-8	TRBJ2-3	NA	CASRQGRGDTQYF	TGTGCCAGCAGACAGGGGCGGGGAGATACGCAGTATTTT
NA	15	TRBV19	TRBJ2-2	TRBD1	CASRTFGTGPWRLFF	TGTGCCAGTAGGACGTTTGGGACAGGGCCCTGGCGGCTGTTTTTT
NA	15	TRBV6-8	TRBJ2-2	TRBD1	CASSPRTGGTGELFF	TGTGCCAGCAGTCCCCGGACAGGCGGCACCGGGGAGCTGTTTTTT
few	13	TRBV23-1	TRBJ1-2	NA	CASSLDRSYGYTF	TGCGCCAGCAGCTTGGATCGGAGCTATGGCTACACCTTC
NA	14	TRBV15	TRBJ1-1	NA	CATSRDLRVTEAFF	TGTGCCACCAGCAGAGATCTAAGGGTCACTGAAGCTTTCTTT
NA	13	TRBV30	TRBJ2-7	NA	CAWIPQGGYEQYF	TGTGCCTGGATCCCCCAGGGGGGCTACGAGCAGTACTTC
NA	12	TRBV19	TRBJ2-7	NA	CASAAIPYEQYF	TGTGCCAGTGCGGCAATCCCCTACGAGCAGTACTTC
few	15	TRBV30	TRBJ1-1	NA	CAWTRSPSMNTEAFF	TGTGCCTGGACCCGTAGCCCCAGCATGAACACTGAAGCTTTCTTT
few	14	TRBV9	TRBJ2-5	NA	CASSGEGLAETQYF	TGTGCCAGCAGCGGAGAAGGGCTCGCAGAGACCCAGTACTTC
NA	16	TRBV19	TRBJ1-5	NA	CASSNPGDNSNQPQHF	TGTGCCAGTAGTAACCCCGGGGATAATAGCAATCAGCCCCAGCATTTT
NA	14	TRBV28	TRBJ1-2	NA	CASRPRTDNYGYTF	TGTGCCAGCAGACCTAGGACGGATAACTATGGCTACACCTTC
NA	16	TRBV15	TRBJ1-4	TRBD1	CATSDRGGVSYEKLFF	TGTGCCACCAGCGACAGGGGGGGGGTGTCGTATGAAAAACTGTTTTTT
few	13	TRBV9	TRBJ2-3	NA	CASSVTSTDTQYF	TGTGCCAGCAGCGTCACTAGCACAGATACGCAGTATTTT
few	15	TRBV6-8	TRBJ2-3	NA	CASSSYTLTGDTQYF	TGTGCCAGCAGTTCCTATACTCTAACAGGGGATACGCAGTATTTT
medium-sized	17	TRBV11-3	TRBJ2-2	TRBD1	CASSAPRTGKNTGELFF	TGTGCCAGCAGCGCACCACGGACAGGGAAGAACACCGGGGAGCTGTTTTTT
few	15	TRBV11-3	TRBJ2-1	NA	CASSQSKIGYNEQFF	TGTGCCAGCAGCCAGAGCAAAATCGGCTACAATGAGCAGTTCTTC
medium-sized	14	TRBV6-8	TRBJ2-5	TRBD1	CAGSQGAVLETQYF	TGTGCCGGATCCCAGGGGGCAGTGCTAGAGACCCAGTACTTC
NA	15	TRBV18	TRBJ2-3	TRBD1	CASSPRTGFADTQYF	TGTGCCAGCTCACCCAGGACAGGGTTCGCAGATACGCAGTATTTT